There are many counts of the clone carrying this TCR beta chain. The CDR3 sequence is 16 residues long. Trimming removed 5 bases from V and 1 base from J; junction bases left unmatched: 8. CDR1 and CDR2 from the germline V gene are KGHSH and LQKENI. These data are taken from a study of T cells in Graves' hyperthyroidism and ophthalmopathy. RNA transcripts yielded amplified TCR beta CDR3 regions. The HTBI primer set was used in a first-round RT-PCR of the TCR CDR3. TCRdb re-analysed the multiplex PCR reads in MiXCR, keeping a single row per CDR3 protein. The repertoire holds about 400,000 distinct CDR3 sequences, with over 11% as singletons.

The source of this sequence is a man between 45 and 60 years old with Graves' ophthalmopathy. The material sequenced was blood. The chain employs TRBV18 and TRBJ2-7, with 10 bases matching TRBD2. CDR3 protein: CASSKGASGGSYEQYF. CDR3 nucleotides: TGTGCCAGCTCAAAGGGCGCTAGCGGGGGATCCTACGAGCAGTACTTC.